This entry is about one T cell receptor beta chain. As yet, its antigen is unknown. Naive CD8 isolation took CD45RO-negative cells positively selected for CCR7 and excluded terminally differentiated effector memory CD45RA+ cells. Data came from immunoSEQ multiplex PCR; TCRdb stores just in-frame clones and leaves some out. Here the sample spans about 1.9 million clones, around 95% being singletons. This sample was taken from a study of shared clonotypes between healthy human individuals. General study results and limits: Donors were few, which limited the genetic and exposure-history diversity represented. Non-shared clonotypes were found to have lower generation probabilities than the clonotypes that were shared by all four of the sorted-subset donors.

The CDR3 sequence is 13 residues long. V gave up 3 bases and J gave up 5 bases, with 10 bases separating them. Germline V CDR1 and CDR2: ENHRY, SYGVKD. The genes are TRBV10-3 and TRBJ2-5, with a weak D call TRBD2 (6 bases). This clonotype was sampled from a man aged 18 to 30 in good health. Some clones in this sample may be carry-over from other donors' samples. The sequenced sample was naive CD8+ T cells from PBMCs. The CDR3 region is CAISEREIETQYF. The CDR3 bases are TGTGCCATCAGTGAACGGGAGATTGAGACCCAGTACTTC.